This T cell receptor (beta chain) originates from a study of graft-versus-host responses after intestinal transplantation. On the study more broadly: Each recipient received a multivisceral, liver-intestinal, or isolated intestinal graft. Tacrolimus plus steroids were given to all recipients for roughly three years, preceded by anti-thymocyte globulin induction. Study findings and constraints: Present in recipient marrow, GvH clones included some that appeared first in ileum or blood. Allograft graft-versus-host to host-versus-graft clonal ratios ran high in patients with graft-donor T cell macrochimerism.

Sequencing was performed with immunoSEQ multiplex PCR; in TCRdb, only in-frame clones are kept and a portion is missing. Among roughly 120,000 clones listed, roughly 93% were seen once. A word on this clone: Antigen specificity is unknown.

Trimming removed 6 bases from V and 0 bases from J, with 15 bases in between. The CDR3 spans 15 residues. Germline V gives CDR1 MDHEN, CDR2 SYDVKM. The sequence was collected from a human donor who received an intestinal transplant. The rearrangement links TRBV28 to TRBJ2-7, with no clear D. Sequenced material: unstimulated CD8+ T cells sorted from spleen or lymph node cells, taken before intestinal transplant. DNA of the CDR3: TGTGCCAGCAGCCTGCCGGCCGTGAGCTCCTACGAGCAGTACTTC. Its protein is CASSLPAVSSYEQYF.